This is a list of T cell receptor beta chains from one sample in a study of blood T cell repertoires in COVID-19. Assay used: immunoSEQ multiplex PCR; TCRdb lists only in-frame clones, some missing. The table shows some 120,000 clones, with more than 70% occurring only once. Sample: peripheral blood. Every receptor here comes from a human donor in a cohort sampled during active COVID-19. Both conserved end residues are part of each CDR3. Each record gives: CDR3 protein, CDR3 DNA, clone size, D gene, V gene, J gene. The D gene is left open where the match is weak. Part of the rows lack a size; the others show once, few, many or a class for expanded clones.

CDR3: CASSQGGLQPQHF
DNA: TGTGCCAGCAGCCAAGGAGGGCTTCAGCCCCAGCATTTT
size: few
D: .
V: TRBV3-1/TRBV3-2
J: TRBJ1-5

CDR3: CASSTLSQGTVEQFF
DNA: TGTGCCAGCTCAACTCTATCACAGGGAACTGTTGAGCAGTTCTTC
size: .
D: .
V: TRBV18
J: TRBJ2-1

CDR3: CATESGIPQHSGNTIYF
DNA: TGTGCCACCGAATCGGGAATACCCCAACACTCTGGAAACACCATATATTTT
size: .
D: .
V: TRBV24-1
J: TRBJ1-3

CDR3: CATLGHMSSYEQYF
DNA: TGTGCCACGTTGGGCCACATGAGCTCCTACGAGCAGTACTTC
size: .
D: .
V: TRBV6-5
J: TRBJ2-7

CDR3: CASSETLLTPASYEQYF
DNA: TGTGCCAGCAGTGAAACTCTTTTGACACCGGCCTCCTACGAGCAGTACTTC
size: .
D: .
V: TRBV6-1
J: TRBJ2-7

CDR3: CAWASGAAFYEQYF
DNA: TGTGCCTGGGCTAGCGGGGCGGCTTTCTACGAGCAGTACTTC
size: few
D: TRBD2
V: TRBV30
J: TRBJ2-7

CDR3: CAGPGLANNEQFF
DNA: TGTGCCGGACCGGGACTAGCGAACAATGAGCAGTTCTTC
size: .
D: TRBD2
V: TRBV30
J: TRBJ2-1

CDR3: CASSPESNQPQHF
DNA: TGTGCCAGCAGCCCCGAGAGCAATCAGCCCCAGCATTTT
size: once
D: .
V: TRBV11-2
J: TRBJ1-5

CDR3: CASSLRGISEQYF
DNA: TGTGCCAGCAGTTTGAGGGGGATCTCCGAGCAGTACTTC
size: .
D: .
V: TRBV28
J: TRBJ2-7

CDR3: CASSAGDEQYF
DNA: TGTGCCAGCAGCGCGGGGGACGAGCAGTACTTC
size: .
D: .
V: TRBV9
J: TRBJ2-7

CDR3: CASSKDSPNTEAFF
DNA: TGTGCCAGCAGCAAGGACAGCCCAAACACTGAAGCTTTCTTT
size: .
D: .
V: TRBV21-1
J: TRBJ1-1

CDR3: CASSWKGVNEQYF
DNA: TGTGCCAGCAGTTGGAAAGGGGTCAACGAGCAGTACTTC
size: .
D: .
V: TRBV27
J: TRBJ2-7

CDR3: CASSTLRRGNTEAFF
DNA: TGTGCCAGTAGTACGTTGAGGAGGGGGAACACTGAAGCTTTCTTT
size: .
D: .
V: TRBV19
J: TRBJ1-1

CDR3: CASSHDTALTEAFF
DNA: TGTGCCAGCTCACACGACACGGCCCTCACTGAAGCTTTCTTT
size: .
D: .
V: TRBV18
J: TRBJ1-1

CDR3: CASSLQGAQVYGYTF
DNA: TGTGCCAGCAGCCTACAGGGGGCCCAGGTCTATGGCTACACCTTC
size: few
D: TRBD1
V: TRBV5-4
J: TRBJ1-2

CDR3: CASSPGVDEQYF
DNA: TGTGCCAGCAGCCCCGGGGTAGACGAGCAGTACTTC
size: few
D: .
V: TRBV5-6
J: TRBJ2-7

CDR3: CASSFEIDRVGGYTF
DNA: TGTGCCAGCAGCTTTGAAATAGACAGGGTAGGAGGCTACACCTTC
size: .
D: TRBD1
V: TRBV7-9
J: TRBJ1-2

CDR3: CASFRLVNTEAFF
DNA: TGTGCCAGCTTTAGATTGGTGAACACTGAAGCTTTCTTT
size: once
D: .
V: TRBV11-3
J: TRBJ1-1

CDR3: CASSSGGGYEQYF
DNA: TGTGCCAGCAGCTCGGGAGGGGGCTACGAGCAGTACTTC
size: .
D: TRBD2
V: TRBV7-6
J: TRBJ2-7

CDR3: CASSRTGGNYEQYF
DNA: TGTGCCAGCAGCCGGACAGGTGGGAATTACGAGCAGTACTTC
size: .
D: TRBD1
V: TRBV7-8
J: TRBJ2-7

CDR3: CATSDSLPGQETSGANVLTF
DNA: TGTGCCACCAGTGATTCTCTTCCGGGACAGGAAACCTCCGGGGCCAACGTCCTGACTTTC
size: .
D: TRBD1
V: TRBV24-1
J: TRBJ2-6

CDR3: CASQSGGGRENGYTF
DNA: TGTGCCAGTCAGAGCGGCGGGGGGCGGGAGAATGGCTACACCTTC
size: .
D: .
V: TRBV7-2
J: TRBJ1-2

CDR3: CASSLGQGAEKLFF
DNA: TGTGCCAGCAGTCTGGGACAGGGAGCTGAAAAACTGTTTTTT
size: once
D: TRBD1
V: TRBV27
J: TRBJ1-4

CDR3: CASSLTNNNYGYTF
DNA: TGCGCCAGCAGCTTAACAAATAATAACTATGGCTACACCTTC
size: .
D: .
V: TRBV5-1
J: TRBJ1-2

CDR3: CASSSGQGPEAFF
DNA: TGTGCCAGTAGTTCGGGACAGGGTCCTGAAGCTTTCTTT
size: .
D: TRBD1
V: TRBV19
J: TRBJ1-1

CDR3: CACRGQGSEKLFF
DNA: TGTGCCTGCCGGGGACAGGGGTCAGAAAAACTGTTTTTT
size: .
D: TRBD1
V: TRBV30
J: TRBJ1-4

CDR3: CATHGLAGSYEQYF
DNA: TGTGCCACCCATGGTCTAGCGGGATCCTACGAGCAGTACTTC
size: .
D: TRBD2
V: TRBV7-2
J: TRBJ2-7

CDR3: CASSGGTLYAYEQYF
DNA: TGCGCCAGCAGCGGCGGGACCCTCTATGCGTACGAGCAGTACTTC
size: .
D: .
V: TRBV5-1
J: TRBJ2-7

CDR3: CASSEEGGYQPQHF
DNA: TGTGCCAGCAGTGAAGAAGGGGGATATCAGCCCCAGCATTTT
size: once
D: .
V: TRBV6-1
J: TRBJ1-5

CDR3: CSVTLTTYEQYF
DNA: TGCAGCGTTACCCTAACCACTTACGAGCAGTACTTC
size: .
D: .
V: TRBV29-1
J: TRBJ2-7

CDR3: CASSDDSRYEQYF
DNA: TGTGCCAGCAGTGATGACAGTCGCTACGAGCAGTACTTC
size: once
D: .
V: TRBV2
J: TRBJ2-7

CDR3: CASSIAGGTYEQYF
DNA: TGTGCCAGCAGCATAGCGGGAGGCACCTACGAGCAGTACTTC
size: few
D: TRBD2
V: TRBV25-1
J: TRBJ2-7

CDR3: CASSQEGQYNSPLHF
DNA: TGTGCCAGCAGCCAAGAGGGGCAGTATAATTCACCCCTCCACTTT
size: .
D: .
V: TRBV14
J: TRBJ1-6

CDR3: CATRTSGRNNEQFF
DNA: TGTGCCACCCGGACTAGCGGGAGGAACAATGAGCAGTTCTTC
size: .
D: TRBD2
V: TRBV19
J: TRBJ2-1

CDR3: CASGAGGNNEKLFF
DNA: TGTGCCAGCGGCGCTGGAGGGAATAATGAAAAACTGTTTTTT
size: few
D: .
V: TRBV2
J: TRBJ1-4

CDR3: CASSLSSSTDTQYF
DNA: TGTGCCAGCAGCCTGTCTAGCAGCACAGATACGCAGTATTTT
size: .
D: .
V: TRBV5-4
J: TRBJ2-3

CDR3: CARQGASSNSPLHF
DNA: TGTGCCAGACAGGGGGCGTCTTCTAATTCACCCCTCCACTTT
size: .
D: TRBD1
V: TRBV2
J: TRBJ1-6